The present TCR beta chain was sequenced within a study of T cell responses to AZD1222 COVID-19 vaccine (dated by TCRdb to the early 2020s). About the study as a whole: A total of 233 trial participants underwent TCR sequencing, of whom around 200 received two doses of AZD1222 and 26 received two doses of the MenACWY control vaccine. Trial participants were enrolled by age into subgroups of 18-55, 56-69 and 70-plus years, and roughly 150, 30 and 60 TCR-sequenced participants, respectively, were included in these subgroups.

The time point label here, explained by the study, means: about 28 days (+/-7) after the second vaccine dose. AZD1222 recipients whose second dose came at about 4 weeks and those whose second dose came at about 12 weeks were combined into one group, since spike-specific TCR depth and breadth did not differ between the two schedules. Samples from vaccinated people were obtained from the UK trials COV001 and COV002, which included a single-blind randomized controlled phase 2/3 trial of AZD1222 (ChAdOx1 nCoV-19) in healthy adults. For TCRbeta chain sequencing, PBMC samples from trial participants were taken at day 0 and at day 28 after the second dose. Here is what the overall study found, with its caveats: In the small 56-69-year group, the increase in depth fell short of significance, most likely because of low power. Because no samples from the day 14 peak response were available, repertoires could be characterized only after the peak T cell response. Conclusions about previously exposed vaccinees are limited because only six or seven AZD1222 recipients were SARS-CoV-2 seropositive at baseline. Participants were mostly white British, with more females than males. The authors suggested clonal diversity may have been underestimated. Spike-specific TCR breadth and depth rose significantly after two AZD1222 doses compared with day 0 and with MenACWY recipients. Nearly half of unique spike-specific TCRs reportedly recognized epitopes outside regions mutated in the B.1.351 and B.1.1.7 variants. CD4 TCRs associated with the vaccine covered the entire spike protein, and the dominant responses were in regions 160-218 and 743-854.

A remark on this clone: Its cognate antigen has yet to be identified. Base qualities are not at hand, and no much larger clone is one base apart.

The CDR3 regions of human TCRbeta chains were analyzed by immunosequencing. For the original study's pipeline: TCRs in the repertoires were matched against a reference library of SARS-CoV-2-specific TCRs that had been generated with the MIRA antigen-specificity platform. Breadth was defined as the fraction of unique TCRs that were SARS-CoV-2-associated. Depth was defined as the fraction of total T cells that were SARS-CoV-2-associated. Using the MIRA data, each spike-specific TCR was mapped to the spike region that the TCR reacts to and placed in a CD4 or CD8 class. Log10-transformed breadth and depth values were compared by one-way ANOVA with Sidak's multiple comparisons tests. Drawn from immuneACCESS, this table holds only the in-frame rearrangements with V and J called that TCRdb kept. Clones are partly lost; checked studies trace under half to an unresolved V gene and leave the rest unexplained. V, J and clone size are those of that table, while D and trimming were read from the DNA. The sample profile shows about 150,000 clones; 80% to 95% of them were found once. About 3.3% of the sample comes from the top ten.

Trimming takes 7 bases from V and 10 bases from J, and the germline ends sit 20 bases apart. The CDR3 runs 15 amino acids, cysteine and phenylalanine included. Left in the record is the CDR3 DNA by itself, 45 bases read in frame from the first base. The germline V gene gives CDR1 as MNHEY and CDR2 as SVGAGI. The specimen was peripheral blood, collected 28 days after the second AZD1222 dose. Rearrangement joined TRBV6-5 to TRBJ1-6, with no reliable assignment of the D segment. This TCR derives from an adult who received the AZD1222 COVID-19 vaccine. The CDR3 protein is CASTQDREDRSPLHF. The DNA sequence is given as TGTGCCAGCACCCAAGATAGGGAAGATCGGTCACCCCTCCACTTT.